The clone carrying this T cell receptor beta chain was observed once. The antigen is undetermined. This sample was taken from a study of T cell repertoires in cytomegalovirus infection. Study-level information: Both a matching HLA type and CMV infection were indicated by public TCR beta signatures.

Overall study findings and caveats: Cumulated frequencies of public TCR beta families served to identify carriers of CMV plus the relevant HLA. The ex vivo response showed dominance by HLA-C-restricted CMV-specific TCR beta clonotypes.

TCRdb ran MiXCR on the reads and lists one entry per CDR3 protein. The data show fewer than 200,000 distinct CDR3 sequences, with around an eighth seen just once and roughly 30% held by the top ten. CDR1 and CDR2 (germline): LGHNT, FRNRAP. The V end lost 3 bases, the J end lost 4 bases, and 7 bases lay between the germline ends. This CDR3 is built from 13 residues. The TCR sequence derives from a human donor in good health (CMV status not recorded). Some clones in this sample may be carry-over from other donors' samples. Sequenced material: PBMCs. V and J are TRBV12-5 and TRBJ2-1; no definite D call. CDR3 nucleotide sequence: TGTGCTAGTGGTTTTGAGGTATACAATGAGCAGTTCTTC. Translated, it gives CASGFEVYNEQFF.